This T cell receptor beta chain was documented in a study of regulatory T cells in long-lasting Graves disease. General observations from the study: No thyroid tissue was studied; the work used peripheral blood only.

The time point denotes: newly diagnosed GD, antithyroid drugs for less than 3 months. PBMC RNA was the source of the TCR library. Germline loops: CDR1 LNHDA, CDR2 SQIVND (reference sequence). CDR3 length: 14 amino acids. V shed 6 bases and J shed 3 bases, with 12 bases lying between them. This clonotype occurred many times. Its matching antigen is unknown. According to the study, TCR beta libraries were built with iRepertoire HTBI primers and CDR3-region Arm-PCR. From the multiplex PCR reads, TCRdb called clonotypes with MiXCR, one entry per CDR3 protein. The sample shows 350,000 to 450,000 distinct CDR3 sequences, approximately 16% of them seen only once. These sequences were also reported in another study, on T cells in Graves' hyperthyroidism and ophthalmopathy.

The clonotype was recovered from a woman aged 40 to 50 with Graves disease. This rearrangement joins TRBV19 to TRBJ1-5, with D unclear. The sample consisted of peripheral blood mononuclear cells (PBMCs), taken at new diagnosis, from a patient treated with antithyroid drugs. CDR3 residues: CASSPGSLNQPQHF. The CDR3 bases are TGTGCCAGTAGCCCTGGGAGTCTCAATCAGCCCCAGCATTTT. The full variable domain, in which reference TRBV19 and TRBJ1-5 provide the parts outside the CDR3, is DGGITQSPKYLFRKEGQNVTLSCEQNLNHDAMYWYRQDPGQGLRLIYYSQIVNDFQKGDIAEGYSVSREKKESFPLTVTSAQKNPTAFYLCASSPGSLNQPQHFGDGTRLSIL.